These 11 T cell receptor beta chains were sequenced from one sample in a study of blood T cell repertoires in COVID-19. TCRdb keeps only in-frame clones here, not all; method: immunoSEQ multiplex PCR. The sample includes over 150,000 clones, more than 90% of them seen just once. Sequencing used peripheral blood. The receptor source for this set is a man aged 50 to 60 with acute or convalescent COVID-19.

The gene calls are TRBV30 and TRBJ2-1, with TRBD1 identical over 10 bases. Losses at the gene ends were 3 bases for V and 7 bases for J; bases not matched to a gene: 12. Germline CDR1 GTSNPN, CDR2 SVGIG (reference sequence). The CDR3 extends over 16 amino acids. This CDR3 is CAWSAARDRGLNEQFF. The DNA for the CDR3 is TGTGCCTGGAGCGCAGCCCGGGACAGGGGATTGAATGAGCAGTTCTTC.

This clone was picked up a small number of times. The chain recombines TRBV5-4 with TRBJ1-5, with 7 positions matching TRBD1. Per germline, CDR1 SGHNT and CDR2 YYREEE (reference sequence). Losses at the gene ends were 4 bases for V and 5 bases for J; bases not matched to a gene: 6. The CDR3 is 14 residues long. The CDR3 here is CASSLQGIDQPQHF. In nucleotides, the CDR3 is TGTGCCAGCAGCCTACAGGGGATAGATCAGCCCCAGCATTTT.

This clone occurred once. V is TRBV27 and J is TRBJ1-2; D is uncertain. Deletions cut 8 bases from V and 8 bases from J, with 15 bases between. This CDR3 has 12 residues. Germline lookup yields CDR1 MNHEY and CDR2 SMNVEV (reference sequence). This CDR3 reads CASGREVGGYTF. The CDR3 DNA follows: TGTGCCAGCGGCCGGGAGGTAGGAGGCTACACCTTC.

The chain uses TRBV3-1 (or the pseudogene TRBV3-2) and TRBJ2-5, with 8 bases identical to TRBD2. Germline V gives CDR1 LGHDT, CDR2 YNNKEL (reference sequence). The CDR3 runs 16 residues. Trimming cost V 9 bases and J 2 bases; bases outside gene matches: 14. The CDR3 DNA reads TGTGCCAGTCAGCCCGTCAGGACTAGCCGGCAAGAGACCCAGTACTTC. Its protein is CASQPVRTSRQETQYF.

The chain uses TRBV7-2 and TRBJ1-4; 11 nucleotides align to TRBD1. J lost 8 bases, V lost 3 bases, and 2 bases had no gene match. From germline, CDR1 is SGHTA and CDR2 FQGNSA. CDR3 length: 14 amino acids. DNA for the CDR3: TGTGCCAGCAGCTTGGACAGGGGGCGGGAAAAACTGTTTTTT. Its protein product is CASSLDRGREKLFF. Full variable domain (missing parts from reference TRBV7-2 and TRBJ1-4): GAGVSQSPSNKVTEKGKDVELRCDPISGHTALYWYRQSLGQGLEFLIYFQGNSAPDKSGLPSDRFSAERTGGSVSTLTIQRTQQEDSAVYLCASSLDRGREKLFFGSGTQLSVL.

In this sample, this clone turned up once. The V gene is TRBV3-1 (or the pseudogene TRBV3-2), the J gene TRBJ1-1, with 8 bases fitting TRBD1. The germline gives CDR1 LGHDT, CDR2 YNNKEL (reference sequence). CDR3 length: 15 residues. V lost 5 bases, J lost 1 base, and 6 bases stayed unmatched. Here the CDR3 reads CASSKGDRTNTEAFF. The CDR3 bases are TGTGCCAGCAGCAAGGGGGACAGGACGAACACTGAAGCTTTCTTT.

This clone was detected only a few times. The DNA for the CDR3 is TGCGCCAGCAGCCAACGCGACTGGACAGGGGGCCGAGTCAATCAGCCCCAGCATTTT. Its protein is CASSQRDWTGGRVNQPQHF. The chain joins TRBV4-1 to TRBJ1-5; 11 bases match TRBD1. Per germline, CDR1 MGHRA and CDR2 YSYEKL. Trimming cost V 2 bases and J 3 bases; bases outside gene matches: 12. This CDR3 has 19 amino acids.

The chain employs TRBV11-2 and TRBJ1-4, with TRBD1 matching 7 bases. Germline CDR1 reads SGHAT; CDR2 reads FQNNGV. V lost 5 bases and J lost 8; bases outside the gene matches: 5. The CDR3 is 13 amino acids. CDR3 in amino acids: CASSPGTAEKLFF. The CDR3 DNA sequence: TGTGCCAGCAGCCCCGGGACAGCCGAAAAACTGTTTTTT.

This chain links TRBV7-3 with TRBJ1-1; D is perhaps TRBD1 (5 bases). Germline V gene lookup returns CDR1 SGHTA and CDR2 FQGTGA. V gave up 2 bases and J gave up 7 bases, with 11 bases separating them. The CDR3 sequence is 13 residues long. The CDR3 sequence is CASSLRGSGEAFF. CDR3 DNA sequence: TGTGCCAGCAGCTTACGGGGGTCAGGTGAAGCTTTCTTT.

The chain carries TRBV29-1 and TRBJ1-2, with TRBD1 as a possible D gene (6 bases). Germline loops: CDR1 SQVTM, CDR2 ANQGSEA. The CDR3 runs to 13 residues. Trimming pared 2 bases from V and 4 bases from J, leaving 11 bases between. The CDR3 sequence is CSVERGFGYGYTF. The CDR3 coding sequence is TGCAGCGTTGAAAGGGGGTTCGGCTATGGCTACACCTTC.

CDR3 region: CASSLGRGTGSYEQYF. In DNA form, the CDR3 reads TGTGCCAGCAGTTTGGGGCGCGGGACTGGCTCCTACGAGCAGTACTTC. The rearrangement uses TRBV28 and TRBJ2-7; possibly TRBD2 for D (6 bases). This CDR3 has 16 amino acids. CDR1 is MDHEN and CDR2 is SYDVKM in the germline V gene. Trimming shortened V by 3 bases and J by 0 bases, and 15 bases separated the two germline ends.